This TCR beta chain was identified in a study of OX40 agonist ivuxolimab in advanced cancers. Germline lookup yields CDR1 SGHRS and CDR2 YFSETQ. This CDR3 contains 14 residues. V dropped 2 bases and J dropped 5; count of bases not matched to a gene: 7. TCRdb's table, derived via immunoSEQ multiplex PCR, lists solely in-frame clones and lacks some. The sample comprises around 68,000 clones, 85% to 95% of which are singletons, and more than 0.85% rests with the top ten. The chain joins TRBV5-1 to TRBJ2-7; TRBD1 matches at 7 bases. This TCR was sampled from an adult with an advanced solid tumor such as melanoma, head and neck, liver or kidney cancer. Sequencing used CD4+ or CD8+ T cells sorted from blood, obtained in a trial of the OX40 agonist ivuxolimab. Here the CDR3 reads CASSLRTGLNEQYF. The CDR3 DNA sequence: TGCGCCAGCAGCTTACGGACAGGACTTAACGAGCAGTACTTC.